Following are 21 T cell receptor beta chains from one sample sequenced in a study of blood T cell repertoires in COVID-19. Method: immunoSEQ multiplex PCR; TCRdb's copy keeps in-frame clones and lacks some. The data show about 200,000 clones, around 80% seen once. The material sequenced was peripheral blood. The receptors were sampled from a human donor in a cohort sampled during active COVID-19.

This clone was detected a few times. This chain connects TRBV1 to TRBJ1-5. TRBV1 is designated a pseudogene. The CDR3 length is 12 residues. CDR3 residues: CTSSLRGQPQHF. The CDR3 DNA sequence: TGCACCAGCAGCCTTCGAGGGCAGCCCCAGCATTTT.

The chain couples TRBV28 to TRBJ1-1; possible D gene TRBD1, 6 bases. The V gene lost 6 bases and the J gene lost 5 bases, with 16 bases spanning the gap. Germline values: CDR1 MDHEN, CDR2 SYDVKM. The CDR3 spans 14 residues. CDR3 loop: CASRSTGWGTEAFF. DNA for the CDR3: TGTGCCAGCAGATCAACAGGGTGGGGAACTGAAGCTTTCTTT.

V usage is TRBV15 and J usage is TRBJ1-3; D is ambiguous. Between the trimmed V and J ends, which lost 0 bases and 2 bases, there was a span of 5 bases. Germline V CDR1 and CDR2: LNHNV, YYDKDF (reference sequence). This CDR3 contains 14 residues. The CDR3 here is CATSRDRAGNTIYF. The CDR3 DNA sequence: TGTGCCACCAGCAGAGATCGGGCTGGAAACACCATATATTTT.

The chain uses TRBV5-1 and TRBJ2-3, with D unclear. The CDR3 totals 13 residues. Germline CDR1 SGHRS, CDR2 YFSETQ. Trimming removed 0 bases from V and 3 bases from J, with 5 bases in between. The CDR3 loop is CASSLGQTDTQYF. CDR3 DNA: TGCGCCAGCAGCTTGGGGCAGACAGATACGCAGTATTTT.

As for this clone: This may come from a read error, since a much larger clone is one base off. Within the sample, other DNA sequences also encode this same CDR3. The gene calls are TRBV5-1 and TRBJ1-5; tentative D call: TRBD1 (5 bases). Trimming cost V 4 bases and J 2 bases, with 10 bases left between them. CDR3 length equals 14 residues. Germline lookup yields CDR1 SGHRS and CDR2 YFSETQ. As DNA, the CDR3 is TGCGCCAGCAGCCCTGACAGCGGCAATCAGCCCCAGCATTTT. As protein: CASSPDSGNQPQHF.

The CDR3 bases are TGCGCCAGCAGCCCGAATTCACAGGGCTATGCGGGCTACACCTTC. Protein product: CASSPNSQGYAGYTF. The chain carries TRBV5-1 and TRBJ1-2; D perhaps matches TRBD1 (6 bases). The V and J ends lost 4 bases and 8 bases respectively, with 21 bases between them. CDR1 SGHRS and CDR2 YFSETQ come from the germline V gene. CDR3 length: 15 residues.

The chain carries TRBV19 and TRBJ1-5; a weak D match, TRBD1 (5 bases). Germline assignment: CDR1 LNHDA and CDR2 SQIVND (reference sequence). The V gene lost 4 bases and the J gene lost 3 bases, with 10 bases spanning the gap. The CDR3 is 14 amino acids. The CDR3 protein is CASSSGQFNQPQHF. Written as DNA, the CDR3 is TGTGCCAGTAGTAGCGGACAATTCAATCAGCCCCAGCATTTT.

The rearrangement joins TRBV27 to TRBJ1-1; 9 bases fit TRBD1. CDR1 is MNHEY and CDR2 is SMNVEV in the germline V gene (reference sequence). Unmatched junction bases numbered 10, after V lost 4 bases and J lost 7 bases. This CDR3 contains 15 residues. The CDR3 DNA sequence: TGTGCCAGCAGTTCACAGGGGGCCCGAGCTCGTGAAGCTTTCTTT. It codes for CASSSQGARAREAFF.

This clone came up once. The V gene is TRBV11-2, the J gene TRBJ2-3, with D uncertain. V was shortened by 1 base and J by 1 base, with 6 bases between the two germline ends. This CDR3 spans 14 amino acids. Per germline, CDR1 SGHAT and CDR2 FQNNGV. CDR3 region: CASSLGLRTDTQYF. In DNA, the CDR3 is TGTGCCAGCAGCTTAGGTCTTCGCACAGATACGCAGTATTTT. The entire variable domain, with the rest obtained from reference TRBV11-2 and TRBJ2-3, is as follows: EAGVAQSPRYKIIEKRQSVAFWCNPISGHATLYWYQQILGQGPKLLIQFQNNGVVDDSQLPKDRFSAERLKGVDSTLKIQPAKLEDSAVYLCASSLGLRTDTQYFGPGTRLTVL.

Here the CDR3 DNA reads TGTGCCAGCAGTGTCCGGACTAGCGGGAGAGGTGAGCAGTACTTC. Its protein is CASSVRTSGRGEQYF. The chain carries TRBV28 and TRBJ2-7; 13 positions agree with TRBD2. This CDR3 has 15 amino acids. Germline V lookup: CDR1 MDHEN, CDR2 SYDVKM. J lost 7 bases, V lost 5 bases, and 8 bases had no gene match.

The genes are TRBV7-9 and TRBJ2-2; possibly TRBD2 for D (5 bases). The germline CDR1 and CDR2 sequences are SEHNR and FQNEAQ (reference sequence). V lost 7 bases to trimming and J lost 3 bases, with 9 bases between them. CDR3 length equals 13 residues. CDR3 bases: TGTGCCAGCACCGAGAGGGACACCGGGGAGCTGTTTTTT. Encoded protein: CASTERDTGELFF.

The chain links TRBV6-6 to TRBJ2-5, with 8 nucleotides matching TRBD1. V gave up 2 bases and J gave up 5 bases; unmatched junction bases: 7. The CDR3 is made up of 15 amino acids. The V gene's germline CDR1 is MNHNY and CDR2 SVGAGI (reference sequence). The CDR3 region is CASSYNRQGMETQYF. The CDR3 bases are TGTGCCAGCAGTTACAATCGACAGGGGATGGAGACCCAGTACTTC.

This clone showed up just once. The chain joins TRBV7-9 to TRBJ1-6, with 7 bases matching TRBD1. Germline trimming cut 6 bases from V and 7 bases from J; bases unmatched to any gene: 3. Germline-derived CDR1 and CDR2 are SEHNR and FQNEAQ (reference sequence). There are 13 residues in the CDR3. CDR3 in DNA: TGTGCCAGCAGAGGGGACAGAAATTCACCCCTCCACTTT. The encoded protein is CASRGDRNSPLHF.

CDR3 nucleotides: TGTGCCAGTAGTATAGATCTTACTAGCGGGAGCACCTACGAGCAGTACTTC. This gives the protein CASSIDLTSGSTYEQYF. V and J are TRBV19 and TRBJ2-7, with 11 bases that match TRBD2. CDR1 LNHDA and CDR2 SQIVND come from the germline V gene (reference sequence). The CDR3 is made up of 17 amino acids. V trimming: 0 bases; J trimming: 2 bases; junction bases outside the gene matches: 6.

The rearrangement uses TRBV7-9 and TRBJ2-3; 9 positions agree with TRBD2. CDR3 length: 15 residues. The germline V gene encodes CDR1 SEHNR and CDR2 FQNEAQ (reference sequence). The ends lost 0 bases at V and 3 bases at J; junction bases unmatched: 1. The DNA of the CDR3 is TGTGCCAGCAGCTTAGCTAGCGGGAGAACAGATACGCAGTATTTT. Translated: CASSLASGRTDTQYF. Using reference TRBV7-9 and TRBJ2-3 for the parts outside the CDR3, the full variable domain is DTGVSQNPRHKITKRGQNVTFRCDPISEHNRLYWYRQTLGQGPEFLTYFQNEAQLEKSRLLSDRFSAERPKGSFSTLEIQRTEQGDSAMYLCASSLASGRTDTQYFGPGTRLTVL.

This chain connects TRBV29-1 to TRBJ2-1; 13 nucleotides agree with TRBD2. The germline CDR1 and CDR2 sequences are SQVTM and ANQGSEA. This CDR3 is built from 15 residues. J gave up 7 bases and V 5 bases, and 8 bases lay outside the gene matches. The CDR3 protein is CSVRGGLAGLNEQFF. The DNA for the CDR3 is TGCAGCGTTCGAGGGGGACTAGCGGGGCTAAATGAGCAGTTCTTC.

The V and J genes are TRBV14 and TRBJ2-4; weak D call: TRBD2 (5 bases). V lost 4 bases and J 6 bases, leaving 13 bases between the germline ends. The CDR3 extends over 14 amino acids. CDR1 and CDR2 (germline): SGHDN, FVKESK. CDR3 nucleotide sequence: TGTGCCAGCAGCCTTTCAGTTCGGGGAAACATTCAGTACTTC. Protein sequence: CASSLSVRGNIQYF.

V gene TRBV4-1 combines with J gene TRBJ1-2; D is unresolved. The germline V gene encodes CDR1 MGHRA and CDR2 YSYEKL. There are 14 residues in the CDR3. Trimming took 0 bases from V and 8 from J, leaving 13 bases between them. The CDR3, as DNA: TGCGCCAGCAGCCAAGAGTGGGGAGGGATCGGCTACACCTTC. Translating gives CASSQEWGGIGYTF.

The chain joins TRBV28 to TRBJ1-5, with D uncertain. V was cut by 8 bases and J by 3 bases, with 8 bases left in between. The CDR3 runs to 12 residues. Germline CDR1 and CDR2: MDHEN and SYDVKM. The CDR3 nucleotides read TGTGCCAGCCTACAGCTCAATCAGCCCCAGCATTTT. This translates into CASLQLNQPQHF.

This clone was picked up one time. The CDR3 region is CATSSGLRETQYF. CDR3 DNA sequence: TGTGCCACCTCTTCGGGGTTAAGGGAGACCCAGTACTTC. The rearrangement uses TRBV9 and TRBJ2-5; perhaps TRBD2 as D (5 bases). Germline CDR1 and CDR2: SGDLS and YYNGEE. The length of the CDR3 is 13 residues. V dropped 9 bases and J dropped 5 bases, with 17 bases sitting between them.

This rearrangement joins TRBV11-2 to TRBJ2-7; 7 bases fit TRBD1. After removal of 1 base from V and 5 bases from J, the junction contained 11 bases not matched to a gene. The CDR3 has 16 amino acids. Germline V CDR1 and CDR2: SGHAT, FQNNGV. The CDR3 DNA reads as TGTGCCAGCAGCTTAGGCTATTCGAGGGGGCAGGACGAGCAGTACGTC. This translates into CASSLGYSRGQDEQYV.